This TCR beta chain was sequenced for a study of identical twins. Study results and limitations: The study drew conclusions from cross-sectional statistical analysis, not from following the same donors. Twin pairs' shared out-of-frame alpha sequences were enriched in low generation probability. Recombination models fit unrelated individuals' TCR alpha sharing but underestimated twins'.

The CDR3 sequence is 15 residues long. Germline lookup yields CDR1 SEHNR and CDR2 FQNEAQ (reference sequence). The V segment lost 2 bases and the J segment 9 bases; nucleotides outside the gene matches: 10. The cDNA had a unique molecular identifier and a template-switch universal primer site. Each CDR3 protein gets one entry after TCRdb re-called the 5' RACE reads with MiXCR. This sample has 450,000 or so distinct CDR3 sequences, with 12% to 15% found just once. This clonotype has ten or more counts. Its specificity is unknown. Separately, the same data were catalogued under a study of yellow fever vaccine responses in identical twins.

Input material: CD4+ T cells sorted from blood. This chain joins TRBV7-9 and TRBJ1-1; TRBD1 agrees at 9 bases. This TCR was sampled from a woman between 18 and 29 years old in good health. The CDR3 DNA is TGTGCCAGCAGCTTATCCTCGGGACAGGGCGGCAAAGCTTTCTTT. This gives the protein CASSLSSGQGGKAFF.